This is a list of T cell receptor beta chains from one sample in a study of T cells in tumors after PD-1 blockade. Here immunoSEQ multiplex PCR was the method, and the copy in TCRdb shows in-frame clones only, minus some. The table includes 12,000 or so clones, roughly two thirds detected once. Sequences were derived from tumor tissue, sampled before anti-PD-1 treatment. These receptors came from a human donor with basal cell carcinoma. CDR3s include the opening cysteine and the closing phenylalanine or tryptophan. Fields, in order: J gene, clone size, V gene, D gene, CDR3 protein, CDR3 DNA. A D gene is named only where the DNA matches it firmly. Size is omitted from some rows. Given values are once, few, many or a class for expanded clones.

J gene: TRBJ1-2
clone size: .
V gene: TRBV15
D gene: .
CDR3 protein: CATSREFSSYGYTF
CDR3 DNA: TGTGCCACCAGCAGAGAGTTCAGCTCCTATGGCTACACCTTC

J gene: TRBJ1-3
clone size: .
V gene: TRBV18
D gene: .
CDR3 protein: CASSPEGSGNTIYF
CDR3 DNA: TGTGCCAGCTCACCGGAAGGTTCTGGAAACACCATATATTTT

J gene: TRBJ2-4
clone size: .
V gene: TRBV5-1
D gene: TRBD1
CDR3 protein: CASSLSRDRVGTKNIQYF
CDR3 DNA: TGCGCCAGCAGCCTGTCCCGGGACAGGGTTGGGACCAAAAACATTCAGTACTTC

J gene: TRBJ2-5
clone size: few
V gene: TRBV29-1
D gene: TRBD1
CDR3 protein: CSVEDWTGGETQYF
CDR3 DNA: TGCAGCGTTGAAGACTGGACAGGAGGAGAGACCCAGTACTTC

J gene: TRBJ2-3
clone size: large
V gene: TRBV4-1
D gene: TRBD2
CDR3 protein: CASSQDSSGGLTDTQYF
CDR3 DNA: TGCGCCAGCAGCCAAGATTCGAGCGGGGGCCTCACAGATACGCAGTATTTT

J gene: TRBJ2-7
clone size: .
V gene: TRBV4-3
D gene: .
CDR3 protein: CASSQETFPFYEQYF
CDR3 DNA: TGCGCCAGCAGCCAAGAAACCTTCCCCTTCTACGAGCAGTACTTC

J gene: TRBJ1-4
clone size: .
V gene: TRBV11-3
D gene: TRBD1
CDR3 protein: CASSLGQRGGEKLFF
CDR3 DNA: TGTGCCAGCAGCCTGGGACAGAGGGGAGGTGAAAAACTGTTTTTT

J gene: TRBJ1-1
clone size: .
V gene: TRBV11-1
D gene: TRBD1
CDR3 protein: CASSLTGDIGTEAFF
CDR3 DNA: TGTGCCAGCAGCTTGACAGGGGATATCGGCACTGAAGCTTTCTTT

J gene: TRBJ1-4
clone size: once
V gene: TRBV5-4
D gene: .
CDR3 protein: CASSLEVGDEKLFF
CDR3 DNA: TGTGCCAGCAGCTTGGAAGTAGGAGATGAAAAACTGTTTTTT

J gene: TRBJ2-2
clone size: .
V gene: TRBV6-1
D gene: TRBD2
CDR3 protein: CASSVVPSGRTGELFF
CDR3 DNA: TGTGCCAGCAGTGTGGTCCCTAGCGGGAGGACCGGGGAGCTGTTTTTT

J gene: TRBJ2-7
clone size: .
V gene: TRBV6-5
D gene: .
CDR3 protein: CASSLRGGATYEQYF
CDR3 DNA: TGTGCCAGCAGCCTCCGGGGCGGTGCAACCTACGAGCAGTACTTC

J gene: TRBJ2-1
clone size: .
V gene: TRBV9
D gene: TRBD2
CDR3 protein: CASSVAAGGYNEQFF
CDR3 DNA: TGTGCCAGCAGCGTAGCTGCGGGGGGCTACAATGAGCAGTTCTTC

J gene: TRBJ2-3
clone size: few
V gene: TRBV7-9
D gene: .
CDR3 protein: CASRDTLTDTQYF
CDR3 DNA: TGTGCCAGCAGGGACACACTCACAGATACGCAGTATTTT

J gene: TRBJ2-1
clone size: .
V gene: TRBV3-1/TRBV3-2
D gene: TRBD2
CDR3 protein: CASRTRGGPYNEQFF
CDR3 DNA: TGTGCCAGCAGAACCCGGGGGGGCCCCTACAATGAGCAGTTCTTC

J gene: TRBJ1-6
clone size: .
V gene: TRBV7-9
D gene: .
CDR3 protein: CASSPGTDYNSPLHF
CDR3 DNA: TGTGCCAGCAGCCCCGGGACCGATTATAATTCACCCCTCCACTTT

J gene: TRBJ1-5
clone size: .
V gene: TRBV30
D gene: .
CDR3 protein: CAWSEQGRQPQHF
CDR3 DNA: TGTGCCTGGAGTGAGCAGGGTCGTCAGCCCCAGCATTTT

J gene: TRBJ1-1
clone size: .
V gene: TRBV10-3
D gene: .
CDR3 protein: CAISETQDLNTEAFF
CDR3 DNA: TGTGCCATCAGTGAGACACAGGACCTGAACACTGAAGCTTTCTTT

J gene: TRBJ1-1
clone size: few
V gene: TRBV7-2
D gene: .
CDR3 protein: CASSLTWGSEAFF
CDR3 DNA: TGTGCCAGCAGCTTAACGTGGGGGTCTGAAGCTTTCTTT

J gene: TRBJ1-1
clone size: .
V gene: TRBV25-1
D gene: .
CDR3 protein: CASSASVNTEAFF
CDR3 DNA: TGTGCCAGCAGTGCCTCAGTGAACACTGAAGCTTTCTTT

J gene: TRBJ2-7
clone size: .
V gene: TRBV6-1
D gene: .
CDR3 protein: CASSEPEGGYEQYF
CDR3 DNA: TGTGCCAGCAGTGAACCCGAAGGGGGCTACGAGCAGTACTTC

J gene: TRBJ2-3
clone size: .
V gene: TRBV5-4
D gene: TRBD2
CDR3 protein: CASSLWGGGAGDTQYF
CDR3 DNA: TGTGCCAGCAGCCTTTGGGGCGGGGGGGCCGGAGATACGCAGTATTTT

J gene: TRBJ2-5
clone size: .
V gene: TRBV28
D gene: TRBD1
CDR3 protein: CASSTATGGFIGETQYF
CDR3 DNA: TGTGCCAGCAGTACGGCGACAGGGGGCTTTATCGGTGAGACCCAGTACTTC

J gene: TRBJ2-3
clone size: .
V gene: TRBV19
D gene: TRBD2
CDR3 protein: CASSTSGRSTDTQYF
CDR3 DNA: TGTGCCAGTAGTACTAGCGGGAGGAGCACAGATACGCAGTATTTT

J gene: TRBJ2-1
clone size: .
V gene: TRBV7-6
D gene: .
CDR3 protein: CASSTQTGRNEQFF
CDR3 DNA: TGTGCCAGCAGCACCCAGACAGGGAGGAATGAGCAGTTCTTC

J gene: TRBJ2-5
clone size: .
V gene: TRBV9
D gene: TRBD2
CDR3 protein: CASSPPGGETQYF
CDR3 DNA: TGTGCCAGCAGCCCCCCGGGGGGAGAGACCCAGTACTTC

J gene: TRBJ1-6
clone size: few
V gene: TRBV30
D gene: TRBD1
CDR3 protein: CAWGTGGSPLHF
CDR3 DNA: TGTGCCTGGGGGACAGGGGGTTCTCCCCTCCACTTT

J gene: TRBJ1-1
clone size: .
V gene: TRBV24-1
D gene: .
CDR3 protein: CATSHASGTEAFF
CDR3 DNA: TGTGCCACCAGCCACGCTTCGGGCACTGAAGCTTTCTTT

J gene: TRBJ1-1
clone size: few
V gene: TRBV19
D gene: .
CDR3 protein: CASSITAHNTEAFF
CDR3 DNA: TGTGCCAGTAGTATAACAGCTCACAACACTGAAGCTTTCTTT

J gene: TRBJ2-1
clone size: .
V gene: TRBV3-1/TRBV3-2
D gene: .
CDR3 protein: CASSQGIGNEQFF
CDR3 DNA: TGTGCCAGCAGCCAAGGAATAGGGAATGAGCAGTTCTTC

J gene: TRBJ1-1
clone size: .
V gene: TRBV10-3
D gene: .
CDR3 protein: CAISELGSVNTEAFF
CDR3 DNA: TGTGCCATCAGTGAGTTGGGGAGCGTGAACACTGAAGCTTTCTTT

J gene: TRBJ1-1
clone size: once
V gene: TRBV5-1
D gene: .
CDR3 protein: CASSGGRGNTEAFF
CDR3 DNA: TGCGCCAGCAGCGGTGGACGGGGGAACACTGAAGCTTTCTTT

J gene: TRBJ1-1
clone size: .
V gene: TRBV7-9
D gene: .
CDR3 protein: CASSPENRVAFF
CDR3 DNA: TGTGCCAGCAGCCCTGAGAACAGGGTAGCTTTCTTT

J gene: TRBJ1-2
clone size: .
V gene: TRBV23-1
D gene: .
CDR3 protein: CASRLTADGLYGYTF
CDR3 DNA: TGCGCCAGCAGACTAACTGCGGACGGCCTCTATGGCTACACCTTC

J gene: TRBJ2-1
clone size: .
V gene: TRBV5-5
D gene: TRBD2
CDR3 protein: CASSRILTSGRDEQFF
CDR3 DNA: TGTGCCAGCAGCCGAATACTGACTAGCGGGAGGGATGAGCAGTTCTTC

J gene: TRBJ2-1
clone size: medium-sized
V gene: TRBV19
D gene: .
CDR3 protein: CASSPSGTYNEQFF
CDR3 DNA: TGTGCCAGTAGCCCCAGCGGTACCTACAATGAGCAGTTCTTC

J gene: TRBJ2-7
clone size: .
V gene: TRBV7-9
D gene: .
CDR3 protein: CASRPKQRSYEQYF
CDR3 DNA: TGTGCCAGCAGGCCCAAACAGAGATCCTACGAGCAGTACTTC

J gene: TRBJ2-3
clone size: .
V gene: TRBV7-3
D gene: .
CDR3 protein: CASSLTGGTDTQYF
CDR3 DNA: TGTGCCAGCAGCTTAACAGGGGGCACAGATACGCAGTATTTT

J gene: TRBJ1-3
clone size: once
V gene: TRBV4-3
D gene: TRBD1
CDR3 protein: CASSPGQGHSGNTIYF
CDR3 DNA: TGCGCCAGCAGCCCAGGACAGGGTCACTCTGGAAACACCATATATTTT

J gene: TRBJ2-3
clone size: .
V gene: TRBV19
D gene: TRBD1
CDR3 protein: CASSKRDSPDTQYF
CDR3 DNA: TGTGCCAGTAGTAAAAGGGACAGCCCAGATACGCAGTATTTT

J gene: TRBJ1-1
clone size: few
V gene: TRBV6-2/TRBV6-3
D gene: .
CDR3 protein: CASSYRHGRPNTEAFF
CDR3 DNA: TGTGCCAGCAGTTACCGACACGGACGGCCGAACACTGAAGCTTTCTTT

J gene: TRBJ2-7
clone size: once
V gene: TRBV7-8
D gene: .
CDR3 protein: CASSLDPLGEQYF
CDR3 DNA: TGTGCCAGCAGCTTGGACCCCCTCGGAGAGCAGTACTTC

J gene: TRBJ2-7
clone size: .
V gene: TRBV6-6
D gene: .
CDR3 protein: CDLPEQYF
CDR3 DNA: TGTGACCTTCCGGAGCAGTACTTC

J gene: TRBJ1-1
clone size: .
V gene: TRBV28
D gene: .
CDR3 protein: CASSLGQGRAQRLNTEAFF
CDR3 DNA: TGTGCCAGCAGTTTGGGGCAGGGAAGGGCGCAGCGTTTGAACACTGAAGCTTTCTTT

J gene: TRBJ2-1
clone size: .
V gene: TRBV5-1
D gene: .
CDR3 protein: CASSFWGNEQFF
CDR3 DNA: TGCGCCAGCAGCTTTTGGGGCAATGAGCAGTTCTTC

J gene: TRBJ1-1
clone size: medium-sized
V gene: TRBV30
D gene: TRBD1
CDR3 protein: CAWSVEGARGEAFF
CDR3 DNA: TGTGCCTGGAGTGTAGAGGGGGCGCGTGGTGAAGCTTTCTTT

J gene: TRBJ1-1
clone size: .
V gene: TRBV30
D gene: .
CDR3 protein: CAWSVSRETEAFF
CDR3 DNA: TGTGCCTGGAGTGTATCCAGGGAGACTGAAGCTTTCTTT

J gene: TRBJ1-2
clone size: .
V gene: TRBV7-8
D gene: .
CDR3 protein: CASSLLGKGNYGYTF
CDR3 DNA: TGTGCCAGCAGCTTACTCGGGAAGGGGAACTATGGCTACACCTTC

J gene: TRBJ2-2
clone size: .
V gene: TRBV7-6
D gene: .
CDR3 protein: CASSLIPGQNTGELFF
CDR3 DNA: TGTGCCAGCAGCTTAATTCCGGGACAAAACACCGGGGAGCTGTTTTTT

J gene: TRBJ1-1
clone size: .
V gene: TRBV28
D gene: .
CDR3 protein: CASSDYSNTEAFF
CDR3 DNA: TGTGCCAGCAGTGACTATTCTAACACTGAAGCTTTCTTT

J gene: TRBJ2-2
clone size: few
V gene: TRBV30
D gene: TRBD1
CDR3 protein: CAWKGQGGSGELFF
CDR3 DNA: TGTGCCTGGAAGGGACAGGGGGGAAGCGGGGAGCTGTTTTTT

J gene: TRBJ2-3
clone size: .
V gene: TRBV5-1
D gene: TRBD2
CDR3 protein: CASSSTSGVTDTQYF
CDR3 DNA: TGCGCCAGCAGCTCGACTAGCGGGGTAACAGATACGCAGTATTTT

J gene: TRBJ2-5
clone size: .
V gene: TRBV20-1
D gene: TRBD1
CDR3 protein: CSASRGRGSETQYF
CDR3 DNA: TGCAGTGCTAGTAGGGGGCGAGGTTCGGAGACCCAGTACTTC

J gene: TRBJ2-1
clone size: once
V gene: TRBV19
D gene: .
CDR3 protein: CASSIVGGTYNEQFF
CDR3 DNA: TGTGCCAGTAGTATCGTTGGGGGCACCTACAATGAGCAGTTCTTC

J gene: TRBJ2-3
clone size: .
V gene: TRBV27
D gene: TRBD2
CDR3 protein: CASSLGLAGPGADTQYF
CDR3 DNA: TGTGCCAGCAGTTTGGGTCTAGCGGGACCCGGGGCAGATACGCAGTATTTT

J gene: TRBJ2-7
clone size: .
V gene: TRBV29-1
D gene: .
CDR3 protein: CSVEDPKGKQYF
CDR3 DNA: TGCAGCGTTGAAGACCCCAAGGGGAAGCAGTACTTC

J gene: TRBJ2-7
clone size: .
V gene: TRBV9
D gene: TRBD2
CDR3 protein: CASSAAGTSGYEQYF
CDR3 DNA: TGTGCCAGCAGCGCAGCCGGGACTAGCGGCTACGAGCAGTACTTC

J gene: TRBJ1-1
clone size: .
V gene: TRBV2
D gene: .
CDR3 protein: CASIPYPATPEAFF
CDR3 DNA: TGTGCCAGCATCCCGTATCCGGCGACCCCTGAAGCTTTCTTT

J gene: TRBJ1-6
clone size: few
V gene: TRBV6-5
D gene: .
CDR3 protein: CAILPGQINSPLHF
CDR3 DNA: TGTGCCATCCTCCCGGGACAAATTAATTCACCCCTCCACTTT

J gene: TRBJ2-3
clone size: .
V gene: TRBV10-3
D gene: .
CDR3 protein: CAISGGEITDTQYF
CDR3 DNA: TGTGCCATCAGTGGAGGCGAGATCACAGATACGCAGTATTTT